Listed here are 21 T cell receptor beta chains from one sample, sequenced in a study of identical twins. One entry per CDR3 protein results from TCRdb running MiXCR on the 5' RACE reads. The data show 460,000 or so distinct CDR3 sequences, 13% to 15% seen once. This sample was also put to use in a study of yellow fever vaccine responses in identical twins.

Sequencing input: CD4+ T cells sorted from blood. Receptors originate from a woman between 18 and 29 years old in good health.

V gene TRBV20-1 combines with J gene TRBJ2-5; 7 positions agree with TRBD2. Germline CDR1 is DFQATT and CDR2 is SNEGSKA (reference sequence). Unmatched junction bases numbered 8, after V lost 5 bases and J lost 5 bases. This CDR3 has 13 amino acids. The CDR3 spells CSAGGSGLETQYF. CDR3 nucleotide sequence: TGCAGTGCTGGTGGTAGCGGGCTGGAGACCCAGTACTTC.

CDR3 DNA sequence: TGTGCCAGCAGCCCTAGTGGAGCGGGGGCCTACGAGCAGTACTTC. As protein: CASSPSGAGAYEQYF. The chain carries TRBV7-2 and TRBJ2-7; 8 positions agree with TRBD2. The trim removed 5 bases at V and 2 bases at J, leaving 8 bases unmatched. The CDR3 is 15 residues long. Germline CDR1 reads SGHTA; CDR2 reads FQGNSA.

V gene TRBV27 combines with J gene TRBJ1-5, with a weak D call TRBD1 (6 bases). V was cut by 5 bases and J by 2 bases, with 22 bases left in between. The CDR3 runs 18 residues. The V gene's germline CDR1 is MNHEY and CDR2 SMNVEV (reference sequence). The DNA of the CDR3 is TGTGCCAGCAGTCCCCGTAAGGTCGGGGGCGGCGGCAATCAGCCCCAGCATTTT. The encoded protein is CASSPRKVGGGGNQPQHF.

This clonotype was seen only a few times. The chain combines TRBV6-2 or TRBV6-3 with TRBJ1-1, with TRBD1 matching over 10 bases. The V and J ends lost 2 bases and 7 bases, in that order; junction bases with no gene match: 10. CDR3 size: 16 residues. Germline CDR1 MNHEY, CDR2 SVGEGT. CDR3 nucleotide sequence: TGTGCCAGCAGTTACATAAAGGGACAGGGGCTCGGTGAAGCTTTCTTT. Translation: CASSYIKGQGLGEAFF.

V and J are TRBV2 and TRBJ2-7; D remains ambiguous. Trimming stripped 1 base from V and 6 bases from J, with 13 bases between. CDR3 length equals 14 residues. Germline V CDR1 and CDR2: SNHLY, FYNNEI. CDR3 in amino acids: CASSEVASSSEQYF. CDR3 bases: TGTGCCAGCAGTGAAGTGGCTAGTTCGAGCGAGCAGTACTTC.

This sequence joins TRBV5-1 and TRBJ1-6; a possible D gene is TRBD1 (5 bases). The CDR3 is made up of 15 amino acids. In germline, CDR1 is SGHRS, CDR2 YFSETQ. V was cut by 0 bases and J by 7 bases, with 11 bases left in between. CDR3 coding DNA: TGCGCCAGCAGCTTGGCCCCGACAGCCAATTCACCCCTCCACTTT. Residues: CASSLAPTANSPLHF.

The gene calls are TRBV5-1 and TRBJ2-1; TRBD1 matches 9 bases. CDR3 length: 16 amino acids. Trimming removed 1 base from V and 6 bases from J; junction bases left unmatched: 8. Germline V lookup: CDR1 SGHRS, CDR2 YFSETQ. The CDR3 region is CASSLSGQGYTNEQFF. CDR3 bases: TGCGCCAGCAGCTTGTCGGGACAGGGTTACACCAATGAGCAGTTCTTC.

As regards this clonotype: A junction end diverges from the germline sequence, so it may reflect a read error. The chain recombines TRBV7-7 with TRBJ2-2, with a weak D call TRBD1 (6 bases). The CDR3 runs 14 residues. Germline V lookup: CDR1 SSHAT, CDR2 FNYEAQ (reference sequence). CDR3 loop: CASRQDRKTGELFF. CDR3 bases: TGTGCTAGCAGACAAGACAGGAAAACCGGGGAGCTGTTTTTT.

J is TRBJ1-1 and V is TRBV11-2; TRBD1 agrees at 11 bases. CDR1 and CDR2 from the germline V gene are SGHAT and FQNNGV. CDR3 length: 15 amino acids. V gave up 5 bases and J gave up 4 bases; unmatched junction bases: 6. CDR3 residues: CASSTDRGRSTEAFF. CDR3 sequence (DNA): TGTGCCAGCAGCACGGACAGGGGGCGATCCACTGAAGCTTTCTTT.

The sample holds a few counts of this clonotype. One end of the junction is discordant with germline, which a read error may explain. The CDR3 spells CSARSQGGSDF. For the CDR3, the DNA is TGCAGTGCTAGAAGTCAGGGGGGGAGCGACTTC. V and J are TRBV20-1 and TRBJ2-7, with D tentatively TRBD1 or TRBD2 (7 bases each). Germline CDR1 and CDR2: DFQATT and SNEGSKA (reference sequence). The CDR3 runs 11 residues.

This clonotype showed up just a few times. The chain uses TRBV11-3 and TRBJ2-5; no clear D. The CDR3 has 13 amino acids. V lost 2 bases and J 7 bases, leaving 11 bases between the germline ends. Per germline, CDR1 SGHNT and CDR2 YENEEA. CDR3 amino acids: CASSLRFGGTQYF. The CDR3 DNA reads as TGTGCCAGCAGCTTAAGGTTCGGTGGGACCCAGTACTTC. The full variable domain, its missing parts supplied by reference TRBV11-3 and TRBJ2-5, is EAGVVQSPRYKIIEKKQPVAFWCNPISGHNTLYWYLQNLGQGPELLIRYENEEAVDDSQLPKDRFSAERLKGVDSTLKIQPAELGDSAVYLCASSLRFGGTQYFGPGTRLLVL.

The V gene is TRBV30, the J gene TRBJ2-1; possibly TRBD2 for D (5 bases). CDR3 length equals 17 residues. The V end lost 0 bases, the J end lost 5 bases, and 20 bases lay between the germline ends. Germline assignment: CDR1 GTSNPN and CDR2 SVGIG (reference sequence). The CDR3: CAWSVRIGVGANNEQFF. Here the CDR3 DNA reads TGTGCCTGGAGTGTACGAATCGGGGTCGGAGCGAACAATGAGCAGTTCTTC.

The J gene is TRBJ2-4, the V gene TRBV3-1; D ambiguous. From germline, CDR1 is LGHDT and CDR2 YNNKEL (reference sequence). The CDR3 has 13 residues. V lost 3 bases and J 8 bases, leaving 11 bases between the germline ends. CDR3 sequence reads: CASSHGRWDIQYF. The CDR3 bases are TGTGCCAGCAGCCATGGAAGGTGGGACATTCAGTACTTC.

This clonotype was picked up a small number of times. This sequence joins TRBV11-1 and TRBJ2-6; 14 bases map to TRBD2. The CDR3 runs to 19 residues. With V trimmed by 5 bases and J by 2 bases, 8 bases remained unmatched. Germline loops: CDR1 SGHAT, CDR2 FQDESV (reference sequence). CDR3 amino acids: CASSQRTSGGIPGANVLTF. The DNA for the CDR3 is TGTGCCAGCAGCCAGAGGACTAGCGGGGGGATTCCTGGGGCCAACGTCCTGACTTTC.

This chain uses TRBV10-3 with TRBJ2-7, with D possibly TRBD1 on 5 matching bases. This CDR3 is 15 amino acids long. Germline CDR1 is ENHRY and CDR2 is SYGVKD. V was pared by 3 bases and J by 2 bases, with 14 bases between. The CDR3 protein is CAISDPGHIPYEQYF. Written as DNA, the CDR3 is TGTGCCATCAGTGACCCAGGACACATCCCCTACGAGCAGTACTTC.

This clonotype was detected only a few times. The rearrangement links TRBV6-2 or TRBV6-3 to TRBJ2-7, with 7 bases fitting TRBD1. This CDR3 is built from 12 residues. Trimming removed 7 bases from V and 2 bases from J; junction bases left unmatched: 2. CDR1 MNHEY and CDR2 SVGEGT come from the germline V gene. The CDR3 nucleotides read TGTGCCAGCACCGACAGGGCCTACGAGCAGTACTTC. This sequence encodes CASTDRAYEQYF.

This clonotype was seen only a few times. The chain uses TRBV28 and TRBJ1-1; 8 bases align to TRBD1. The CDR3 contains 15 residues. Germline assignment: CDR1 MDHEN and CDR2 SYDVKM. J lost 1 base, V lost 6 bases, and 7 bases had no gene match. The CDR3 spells CASSLPGQGNTEAFF. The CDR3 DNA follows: TGTGCCAGCAGCCTACCCGGACAGGGGAACACTGAAGCTTTCTTT.

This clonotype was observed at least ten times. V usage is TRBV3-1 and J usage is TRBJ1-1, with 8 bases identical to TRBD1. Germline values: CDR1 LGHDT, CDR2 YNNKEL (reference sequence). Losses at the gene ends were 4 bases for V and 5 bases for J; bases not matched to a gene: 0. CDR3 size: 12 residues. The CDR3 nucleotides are TGTGCCAGCAGCCGACAGGGGACTGAAGCTTTCTTT. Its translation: CASSRQGTEAFF.

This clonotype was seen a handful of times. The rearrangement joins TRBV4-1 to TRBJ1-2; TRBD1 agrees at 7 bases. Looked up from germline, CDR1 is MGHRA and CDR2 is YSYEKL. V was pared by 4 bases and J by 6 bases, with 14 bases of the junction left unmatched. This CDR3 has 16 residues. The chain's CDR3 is CASSPTGIRLFDGYTF. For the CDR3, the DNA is TGCGCCAGCAGCCCGACAGGGATAAGATTGTTTGATGGCTACACCTTC.

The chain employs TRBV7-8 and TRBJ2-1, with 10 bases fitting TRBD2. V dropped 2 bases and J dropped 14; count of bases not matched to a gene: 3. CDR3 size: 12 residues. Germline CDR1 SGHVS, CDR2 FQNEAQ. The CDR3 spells CASSLIAGGEFF. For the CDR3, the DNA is TGTGCCAGCAGCTTAATAGCGGGGGGTGAGTTCTTC.

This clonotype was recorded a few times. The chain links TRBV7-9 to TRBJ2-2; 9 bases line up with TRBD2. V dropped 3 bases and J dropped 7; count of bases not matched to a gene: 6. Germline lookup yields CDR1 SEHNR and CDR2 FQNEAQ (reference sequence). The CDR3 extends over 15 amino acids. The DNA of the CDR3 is TGTGCCAGCAGCTTGCGGGAGGGTCTTCTCGGGGAGCTGTTTTTT. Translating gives CASSLREGLLGELFF. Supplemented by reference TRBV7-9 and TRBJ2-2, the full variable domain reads DTGVSQNPRHKITKRGQNVTFRCDPISEHNRLYWYRQTLGQGPEFLTYFQNEAQLEKSRLLSDRFSAERPKGSFSTLEIQRTEQGDSAMYLCASSLREGLLGELFFGEGSRLTVL.